The sequence of this T cell receptor (beta chain) was determined in a study of blood T cell repertoires in COVID-19. Study as a whole: T cells, B-cell-depleted T cells, or PBMCs supplied cDNA or gDNA.

The method was immunoSEQ multiplex PCR; TCRdb's version includes in-frame clones alone and lacks a portion of them. Here the sample spans approximately 82,000 clones, roughly 91% being singletons. Each participant's cohort was designated according to participant-reported clinical history. Sequenced: PBMCs or T cells enriched from blood (not recorded which). This sequence was found in a woman in her forties or fifties with acute COVID-19.

DNA for the CDR3: TGTGCCAGCTCACCCTTTGAATTGAGCGAAAAACTGTTTTTT. It yields the protein CASSPFELSEKLFF. The genes are TRBV18 and TRBJ1-4; D gene ambiguous. The ends were cut back, 3 bases at V and 8 bases at J, with 13 bases in the middle. The CDR3 consists of 14 residues. Germline V lookup: CDR1 KGHSH, CDR2 LQKENI. Drawing the rest from reference TRBV18 and TRBJ1-4, the complete variable domain is NAGVMQNPRHLVRRRGQEARLRCSPMKGHSHVYWYRQLPEEGLKFMVYLQKENIIDESGMPKERFSAEFPKEGPSILRIQQVVRGDSAAYFCASSPFELSEKLFFGSGTQLSVL.